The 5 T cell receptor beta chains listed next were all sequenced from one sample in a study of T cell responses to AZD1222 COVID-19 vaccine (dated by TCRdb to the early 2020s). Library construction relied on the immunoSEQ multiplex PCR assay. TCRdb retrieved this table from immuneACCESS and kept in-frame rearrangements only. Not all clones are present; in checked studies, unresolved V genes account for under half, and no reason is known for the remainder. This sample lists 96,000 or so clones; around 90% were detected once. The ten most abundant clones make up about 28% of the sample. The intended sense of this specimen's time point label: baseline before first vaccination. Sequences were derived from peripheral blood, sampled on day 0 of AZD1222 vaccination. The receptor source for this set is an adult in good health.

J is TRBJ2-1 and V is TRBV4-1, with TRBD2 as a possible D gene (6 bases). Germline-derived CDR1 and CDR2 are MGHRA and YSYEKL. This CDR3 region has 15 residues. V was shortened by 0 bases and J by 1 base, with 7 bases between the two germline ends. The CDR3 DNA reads TGCGCCAGCAGCCAAGAGGAGGGGTCCTACAATGAGCAGTTCTTC. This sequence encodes CASSQEEGSYNEQFF.

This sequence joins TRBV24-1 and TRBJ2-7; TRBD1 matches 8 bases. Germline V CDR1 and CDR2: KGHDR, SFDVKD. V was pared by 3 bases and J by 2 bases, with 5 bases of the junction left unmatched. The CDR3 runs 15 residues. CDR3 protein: CATSDGQGPPYEQYF. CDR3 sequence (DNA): TGTGCCACCAGTGATGGACAGGGTCCCCCCTACGAGCAGTACTTC.

CDR3 protein: CASSIHAMGWANTGELFF. CDR3 bases: TGCGCCAGCAGCATCCACGCGATGGGTTGGGCGAACACCGGGGAGCTGTTTTTT. The chain couples TRBV5-1 to TRBJ2-2; D remains unclear. CDR1 is SGHRS and CDR2 is YFSETQ in the germline V gene. The CDR3 contains 18 residues. Trimming removed 4 bases from V and 0 bases from J, with 19 bases in between.

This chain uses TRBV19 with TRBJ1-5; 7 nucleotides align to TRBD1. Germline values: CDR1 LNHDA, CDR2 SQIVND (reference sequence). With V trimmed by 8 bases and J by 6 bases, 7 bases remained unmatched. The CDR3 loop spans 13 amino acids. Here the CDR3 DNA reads TGTGCCAGTGGAACAGGGGTAGTTCAGCCCCAGCATTTT. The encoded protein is CASGTGVVQPQHF.

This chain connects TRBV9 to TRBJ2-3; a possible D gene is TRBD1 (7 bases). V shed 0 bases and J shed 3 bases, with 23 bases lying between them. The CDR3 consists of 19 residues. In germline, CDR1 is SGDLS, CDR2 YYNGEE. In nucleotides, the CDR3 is TGTGCCAGCAGCGTAGCTACGGGAGCGGCAGGGGGTTGGACAGATACGCAGTATTTT. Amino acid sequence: CASSVATGAAGGWTDTQYF.